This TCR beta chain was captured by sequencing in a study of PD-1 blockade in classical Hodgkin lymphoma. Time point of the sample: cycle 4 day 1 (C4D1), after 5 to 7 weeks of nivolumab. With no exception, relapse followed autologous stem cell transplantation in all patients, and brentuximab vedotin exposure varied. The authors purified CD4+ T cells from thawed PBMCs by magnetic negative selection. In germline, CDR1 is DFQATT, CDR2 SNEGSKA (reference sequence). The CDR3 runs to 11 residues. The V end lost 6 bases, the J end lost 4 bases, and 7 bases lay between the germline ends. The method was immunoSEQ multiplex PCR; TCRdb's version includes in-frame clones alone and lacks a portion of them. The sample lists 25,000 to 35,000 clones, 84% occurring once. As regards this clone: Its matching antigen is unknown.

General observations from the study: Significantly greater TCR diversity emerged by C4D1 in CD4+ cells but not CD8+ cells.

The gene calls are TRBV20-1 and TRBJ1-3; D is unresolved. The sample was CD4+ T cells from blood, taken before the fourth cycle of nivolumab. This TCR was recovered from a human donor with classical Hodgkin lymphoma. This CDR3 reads CSAESGNTIYF. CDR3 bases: TGCAGTGCCGAGAGCGGAAACACCATATATTTT.